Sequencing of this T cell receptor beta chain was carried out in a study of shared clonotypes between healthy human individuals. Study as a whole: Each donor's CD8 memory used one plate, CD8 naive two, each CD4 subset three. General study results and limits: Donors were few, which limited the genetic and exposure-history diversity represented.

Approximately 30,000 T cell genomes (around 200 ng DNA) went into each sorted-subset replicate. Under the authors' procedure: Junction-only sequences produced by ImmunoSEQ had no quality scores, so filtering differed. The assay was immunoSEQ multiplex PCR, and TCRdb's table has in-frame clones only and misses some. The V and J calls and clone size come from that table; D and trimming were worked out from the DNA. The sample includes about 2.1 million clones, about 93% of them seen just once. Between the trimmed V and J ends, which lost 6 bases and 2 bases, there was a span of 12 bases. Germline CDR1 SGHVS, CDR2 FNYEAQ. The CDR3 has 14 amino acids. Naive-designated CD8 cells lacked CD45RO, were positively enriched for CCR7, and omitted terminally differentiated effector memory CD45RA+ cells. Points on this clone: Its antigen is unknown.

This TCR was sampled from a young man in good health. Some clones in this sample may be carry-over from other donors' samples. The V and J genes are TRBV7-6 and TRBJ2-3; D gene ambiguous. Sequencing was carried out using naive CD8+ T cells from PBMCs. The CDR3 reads CASRPIRATDTQYF. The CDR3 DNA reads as TGTGCCAGCAGGCCTATCCGGGCCACAGATACGCAGTATTTT.